What follows is one TCR beta chain and its context. As processed by the authors: The assay estimated nucleated cells by amplifying reference gene primers. Profiled with immunoSEQ multiplex PCR; TCRdb holds only in-frame clones, not every one. The DNA was the basis for D and trimming; V, J and clone size are from that table. The sample records roughly 260,000 clones, roughly 86% being singletons. This record comes from a study of blood T cell repertoires in COVID-19. Looking at the study overall: The study drew acute and convalescent COVID-19 samples from the United States, Italy and Spain. The cDNA or gDNA used as material had been derived from T cells, B-cell-depleted T cells, or PBMCs.

Trimming removed 5 bases from V and 3 bases from J; junction bases left unmatched: 9. The CDR3 runs to 15 residues. CDR1 is MDHEN and CDR2 is SYDVKM in the germline V gene. The chain links TRBV28 to TRBJ2-7; 8 bases are a match to TRBD2. This clonotype originated in a man aged 35 to 55 who had recovered from COVID-19. Sequencing used peripheral blood. The CDR3 nucleotides read TGTGCCAGCAGTCAACCAGCGGGAGCCATCTACGAGCAGTACTTC. Protein: CASSQPAGAIYEQYF. The full variable domain, its missing parts supplied by reference TRBV28 and TRBJ2-7, is DVKVTQSSRYLVKRTGEKVFLECVQDMDHENMFWYRQDPGLGLRLIYFSYDVKMKEKGDIPEGYSVSREKKERFSLILESASTNQTSMYLCASSQPAGAIYEQYFGPGTRLTVT.